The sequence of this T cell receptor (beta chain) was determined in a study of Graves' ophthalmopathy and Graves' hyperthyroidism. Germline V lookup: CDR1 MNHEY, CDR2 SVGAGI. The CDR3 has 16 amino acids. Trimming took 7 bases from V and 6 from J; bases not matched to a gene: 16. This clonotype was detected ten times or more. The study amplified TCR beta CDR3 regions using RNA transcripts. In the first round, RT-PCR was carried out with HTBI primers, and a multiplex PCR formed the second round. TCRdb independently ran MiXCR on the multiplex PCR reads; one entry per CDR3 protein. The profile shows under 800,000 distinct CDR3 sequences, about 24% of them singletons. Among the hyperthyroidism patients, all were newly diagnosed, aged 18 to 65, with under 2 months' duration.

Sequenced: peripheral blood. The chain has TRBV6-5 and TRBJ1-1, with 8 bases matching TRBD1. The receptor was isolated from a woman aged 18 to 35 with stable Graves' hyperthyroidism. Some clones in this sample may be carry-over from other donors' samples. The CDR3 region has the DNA TGTGCCAGCACCTTCGAGGAAGACAGGGGTCTCTCTGAAGCTTTCTTT. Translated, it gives CASTFEEDRGLSEAFF.